What follows are 11 T cell receptor beta chains derived from one specimen sequenced in a study of chemoradiotherapy in HPV16-positive cancers. The repertoire was sequenced with immunoSEQ multiplex PCR; TCRdb's copy has only in-frame clones and lacks some. The sample holds around 30,000 clones; roughly 90% are singletons and the top ten take roughly 3.7%. Sequencing was performed on blood, taken from a patient who underwent chemoradiotherapy. These receptor sequences come from a human donor with HPV-associated anogenital cancer.

The gene calls are TRBV27 and TRBJ2-7; D is ambiguous. V was cut by 5 bases and J by 0 bases, with 11 bases left in between. This CDR3 has 14 amino acids. Looked up from germline, CDR1 is MNHEY and CDR2 is SMNVEV (reference sequence). This chain's CDR3 is CASSKAEDSYEQYF. The CDR3 DNA reads as TGTGCCAGCAGTAAGGCTGAGGACTCCTACGAGCAGTACTTC.

The gene calls are TRBV2 and TRBJ2-4; a possible D gene is TRBD2 (5 bases). The CDR3 spans 14 residues. V lost 7 bases and J lost 1, with 11 bases in between. The germline CDR1 and CDR2 sequences are SNHLY and FYNNEI. In nucleotides, the CDR3 is TGTGCCAGCACAGGCCGGGGTGCCAAAAACATTCAGTACTTC. The encoded protein is CASTGRGAKNIQYF.

V is TRBV19 and J is TRBJ2-2, with 11 bases identical to TRBD1. The junction had 6 bases not matched to a gene; V was cut back by 5 bases and J by 1 base. The CDR3 extends over 17 amino acids. Germline CDR1 and CDR2: LNHDA and SQIVND (reference sequence). The CDR3 loop is CASSGRDRGMNTGELFF. The CDR3 bases are TGTGCCAGTAGTGGACGGGACAGGGGGATGAACACCGGGGAGCTGTTTTTT. Complete variable domain (other parts from reference TRBV19 and TRBJ2-2): DGGITQSPKYLFRKEGQNVTLSCEQNLNHDAMYWYRQDPGQGLRLIYYSQIVNDFQKGDIAEGYSVSREKKESFPLTVTSAQKNPTAFYLCASSGRDRGMNTGELFFGEGSRLTVL.

The chain employs TRBV7-2 and TRBJ2-7, with TRBD1 as a possible D gene (7 bases). V lost 7 bases and J lost 2, with 15 bases in between. Germline V CDR1 and CDR2: SGHTA, FQGNSA. CDR3 length: 14 residues. In DNA form, the CDR3 reads TGTGCCAGCAAAGGGGGCGGGGTGGCCTACGAGCAGTACTTC. Protein sequence: CASKGGGVAYEQYF.

In nucleotides, the CDR3 is TGTGCCAGCAGCTTTGGTCCAGGGAACGAGCAGTACTTC. Translated: CASSFGPGNEQYF. The chain combines TRBV7-6 with TRBJ2-7, with D possibly matching TRBD1 (5 bases). CDR1 is SGHVS and CDR2 is FNYEAQ in the germline V gene. Trimming cost V 3 bases and J 5 bases, with 11 bases left between them. The CDR3 loop spans 13 amino acids. Variable domain in full (rest from reference TRBV7-6 and TRBJ2-7): GAGVSQSPRYKVTKRGQDVALRCDPISGHVSLYWYRQALGQGPEFLTYFNYEAQQDKSGLPNDRFSAERPEGSISTLTIQRTEQRDSAMYRCASSFGPGNEQYFGPGTRLTVT.

V gene TRBV9 combines with J gene TRBJ2-1; 8 bases fit TRBD1. V dropped 0 bases and J dropped 12; count of bases not matched to a gene: 8. Germline V gene sequence: CDR1 SGDLS, CDR2 YYNGEE. The CDR3 extends over 14 amino acids. DNA of the CDR3: TGTGCCAGCAGCGTAGAATGGACAGGGTGGGGGCAGTTCTTC. Encoded protein: CASSVEWTGWGQFF.

The V and J genes are TRBV2 and TRBJ1-1, with D maybe TRBD1 (6 bases). This CDR3 is 14 amino acids long. Per germline, CDR1 SNHLY and CDR2 FYNNEI. With 3 bases removed from V and 1 base from J, the gap between germline ends came to 9 bases. Here the CDR3 DNA reads TGTGCCAGCAGTGAGCGGGGGGCGAACACTGAAGCTTTCTTT. Amino acid sequence: CASSERGANTEAFF.

The CDR3 loop is CASSFSGGRYTDTQYF. The DNA for the CDR3 is TGTGCCAGCAGCTTTAGCGGGGGGAGATACACAGATACGCAGTATTTT. The rearrangement uses TRBV21-1 and TRBJ2-3; the D call TRBD2 from the table was never checked on the DNA. TRBV21-1 is a pseudogene segment. CDR3 length: 16 amino acids.

On this clone: At one boundary the junction diverges from the germline segment, which might be a read error. The chain combines TRBV7-7 with TRBJ2-3, with TRBD1 matching 7 bases. Germline CDR1 is SSHAT and CDR2 is FNYEAQ (reference sequence). There are 14 residues in the CDR3. This CDR3 is CASSPGENRGTQYF. The CDR3 DNA reads as TGTGCTAGCAGCCCAGGGGAGAACAGGGGTACGCAGTATTTT.

V and J are TRBV4-2 and TRBJ1-4, with a possible D match to TRBD1 (5 bases). The CDR3 extends over 14 amino acids. V was trimmed by 0 bases and J by 6 bases, leaving 8 bases between them. Germline V lookup: CDR1 LGHNA, CDR2 YNFKEQ. CDR3 coding DNA: TGTGCCAGCAGCCAAGACAGAGGGGATGAAAAACTGTTTTTT. This sequence encodes CASSQDRGDEKLFF.

The chain joins TRBV9 to TRBJ1-2, with TRBD1 identical over 10 bases. Germline V gene lookup returns CDR1 SGDLS and CDR2 YYNGEE. Germline trimming cut 3 bases from V and 4 bases from J; bases unmatched to any gene: 9. The CDR3 totals 16 residues. CDR3 sequence: CASSGDRGSSGYGYTF. CDR3 DNA sequence: TGTGCCAGCAGCGGGGACAGGGGCTCTAGCGGCTATGGCTACACCTTC.